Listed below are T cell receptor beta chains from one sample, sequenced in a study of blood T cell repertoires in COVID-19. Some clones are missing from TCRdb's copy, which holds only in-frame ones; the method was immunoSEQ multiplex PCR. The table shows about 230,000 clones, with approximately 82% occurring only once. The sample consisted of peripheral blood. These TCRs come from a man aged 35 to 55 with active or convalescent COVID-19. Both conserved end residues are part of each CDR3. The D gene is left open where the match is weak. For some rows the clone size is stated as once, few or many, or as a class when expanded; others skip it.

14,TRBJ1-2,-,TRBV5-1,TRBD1,TGCGCCAGCAGTTTGGACAGGGGCAGGGATGGCTACACCTTC,CASSLDRGRDGYTF
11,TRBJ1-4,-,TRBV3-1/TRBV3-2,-,TGTGCCAGCAGCCAGAGTGAAAAACTGTTTTTT,CASSQSEKLFF
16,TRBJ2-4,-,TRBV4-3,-,TGCGCCAGCAGCCAAGATCTGGGGGCCGCAAAAAACATTCAGTACTTC,CASSQDLGAAKNIQYF
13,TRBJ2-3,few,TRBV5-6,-,TGTGCCAGCAGCTTTAGCAGCACAGATACGCAGTATTTT,CASSFSSTDTQYF
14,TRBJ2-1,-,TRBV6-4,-,TGTGCCAGCGCTGAGAGGGGGGGAAACAATGAGCAGTTCTTC,CASAERGGNNEQFF
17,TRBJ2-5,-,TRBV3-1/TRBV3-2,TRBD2,TGTGCCAGCAGTTCCCGACTCGGACTAGCGGGAGGGGGGACCCAGTACTTC,CASSSRLGLAGGGTQYF
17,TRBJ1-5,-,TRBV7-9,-,TGTGCCAGCAGCTTATCGACCGACAGTCTCGGCAATCAGCCCCAGCATTTT,CASSLSTDSLGNQPQHF
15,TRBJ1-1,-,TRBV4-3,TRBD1,TGCGCCAGCAGCCAGGACAGGGCTGGGAACACTGAAGCTTTCTTT,CASSQDRAGNTEAFF
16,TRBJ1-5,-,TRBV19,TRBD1,TGTGCCAGTAGTATAGCCCCCCGGACAGGGGTACAGCCCCAGCATTTT,CASSIAPRTGVQPQHF
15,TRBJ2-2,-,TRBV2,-,TGTGCCAGCAGTGTTAGGGGCTCCGACACCGGGGAGCTGTTTTTT,CASSVRGSDTGELFF
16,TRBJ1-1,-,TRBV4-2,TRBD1,TGTGCCAGCAGCCGAGACAGGGGGCAGGGGAACACTGAAGCTTTCTTT,CASSRDRGQGNTEAFF
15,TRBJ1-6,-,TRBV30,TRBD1,TGTGCCTGGACGAAGGGGACAGGCTATAATTCACCCCTCCACTTT,CAWTKGTGYNSPLHF
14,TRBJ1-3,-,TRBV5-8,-,TGTGCCAGCAGCCTCAGGGAACCCGGAAACACCATATATTTT,CASSLREPGNTIYF
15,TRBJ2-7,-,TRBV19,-,TGTGCCAGTAGTATAGACAGTACAGTCTCCTACGAGCAGTACTTC,CASSIDSTVSYEQYF
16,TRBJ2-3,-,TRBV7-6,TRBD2,TGTGCCAGCAGCTTAGCGGGCCGGGGGGGCACAGATACGCAGTATTTT,CASSLAGRGGTDTQYF
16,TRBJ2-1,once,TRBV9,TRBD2,TGTGCCAGCAGCGTGGGTGCGGGAGTATCCTACAATGAGCAGTTCTTC,CASSVGAGVSYNEQFF
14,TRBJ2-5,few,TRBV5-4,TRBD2,TGTGCCAGCAGCCCATGGACTAGTAAAGAGACCCAGTACTTC,CASSPWTSKETQYF
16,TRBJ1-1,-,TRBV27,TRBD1,TGTGCCAGCAGTTACCGAAGGGGGCTCGGGAACACTGAAGCTTTCTTT,CASSYRRGLGNTEAFF
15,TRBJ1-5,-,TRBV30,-,TGTGCCTGGTCCTGGGCAGGAAATAGCAATCAGCCCCAGCATTTT,CAWSWAGNSNQPQHF
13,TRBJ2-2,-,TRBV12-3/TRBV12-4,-,TGTGCCAGCAGTACCCACAGGGCCGGGGAGCTGTTTTTT,CASSTHRAGELFF